These 27 T cell receptor beta chains originate from one sample sequenced in a study of PD-1 blockade in mismatch repair-deficient tumors. Assay: immunoSEQ multiplex PCR; the TCRdb copy retains only in-frame clones and omits some. Found here are more than 90,000 clones, about 80% of them singletons; the top ten hold 4% to 5%. The starting material was peripheral blood, obtained more than 58 weeks after starting pembrolizumab. The receptor set was obtained from an adult with mismatch repair-deficient cancer.

The rearrangement joins TRBV30 to TRBJ2-3, with 7 bases identical to TRBD1. The CDR3 totals 14 residues. Germline V gene data show CDR1 as GTSNPN and CDR2 as SVGIG (reference sequence). Trimming took 0 bases from V and 5 from J; bases not matched to a gene: 5. The CDR3 DNA is TGTGCCTGGAGTGTAAAGGGGGCGCAAGATACGCAGTATTTT. The encoded protein is CAWSVKGAQDTQYF.

DNA for the CDR3: TGTGCCAGCAGCTTTTTAGCGGATCCCTACGAGCAGTACTTC. It codes for CASSFLADPYEQYF. The chain links TRBV5-6 to TRBJ2-7; perhaps TRBD2 as D (6 bases). Trimming pared 2 bases from V and 2 bases from J, leaving 11 bases between. CDR1 SGHDT and CDR2 YYEEEE come from the germline V gene. There are 14 residues in the CDR3.

Here the CDR3 DNA reads TGTGCCAGCAGCGTCTTCGACCTAGCGGGACTAGGGACCCAGTACTTC. It specifies CASSVFDLAGLGTQYF. The chain employs TRBV7-2 and TRBJ2-5; 9 nucleotides match TRBD2. The trim removed 5 bases at V and 7 bases at J, leaving 14 bases unmatched. The CDR3 runs to 16 residues. Germline V gives CDR1 SGHTA, CDR2 FQGNSA.

Concerning this clone itself: This CDR3 is also generated by other DNA sequences in the sample. The CDR3 spells CASSPQTGSNQPQHF. CDR3 nucleotides: TGTGCCAGCAGCCCCCAGACAGGGTCGAATCAGCCCCAGCATTTT. The chain is built from TRBV7-2 and TRBJ1-5, with 7 bases fitting TRBD1. Looked up from germline, CDR1 is SGHTA and CDR2 is FQGNSA. V shed 5 bases and J 4 bases; nucleotides not matched to a gene: 8. CDR3 size: 15 residues. Full variable domain (missing parts from reference TRBV7-2 and TRBJ1-5): GAGVSQSPSNKVTEKGKDVELRCDPISGHTALYWYRQSLGQGLEFLIYFQGNSAPDKSGLPSDRFSAERTGGSVSTLTIQRTQQEDSAVYLCASSPQTGSNQPQHFGDGTRLSIL.

V usage is TRBV5-1 and J usage is TRBJ1-2; no firm D call. Looked up from germline, CDR1 is SGHRS and CDR2 is YFSETQ. Deletions cut 6 bases from V and 5 bases from J, with 14 bases between. This CDR3 is built from 13 residues. CDR3 loop: CASTSGGTYGYTF. The CDR3 nucleotides read TGCGCCAGCACATCCGGAGGTACTTATGGCTACACCTTC. Full variable domain (remainder filled in from reference TRBV5-1 and TRBJ1-2): KAGVTQTPRYLIKTRGQQVTLSCSPISGHRSVSWYQQTPGQGLQFLFEYFSETQRNKGNFPGRFSGRQFSNSRSEMNVSTLELGDSALYLCASTSGGTYGYTFGSGTRLTVV.

This clone showed up just a few times. This chain connects TRBV6-1 to TRBJ1-2; no clear D gene. There are 13 residues in the CDR3. V was cut by 2 bases and J by 2 bases, with 6 bases left in between. CDR1 and CDR2 (germline): MNHNS, SASEGT. The DNA of the CDR3 is TGTGCCAGCAGTGAATGGAGGAACTATGGCTACACCTTC. Translation: CASSEWRNYGYTF.

A single count supports this clone. This chain joins TRBV6-1 and TRBJ1-1, with unresolved D. V lost 0 bases to trimming and J lost 3 bases, with 8 bases between them. Germline CDR1 is MNHNS and CDR2 is SASEGT. This CDR3 is 14 amino acids long. As DNA, the CDR3 is TGTGCCAGCAGTGAAGCCGCAGGATACACTGAAGCTTTCTTT. It translates to CASSEAAGYTEAFF.

The rearrangement joins TRBV7-9 to TRBJ2-1, with TRBD2 matching 8 bases. V shed 3 bases, J shed 2 bases, and the junction held 0 bases outside the gene matches. The CDR3 is 14 residues long. Germline CDR1 and CDR2: SEHNR and FQNEAQ (reference sequence). The CDR3 DNA is TGTGCCAGCAGCTTGACTAGCGCCTACAATGAGCAGTTCTTC. Translating gives CASSLTSAYNEQFF.

The chain links TRBV7-2 to TRBJ2-7; a possible D gene is TRBD2 (7 bases). Germline V gene data show CDR1 as SGHTA and CDR2 as FQGNSA. The CDR3 length is 14 residues. V was clipped by 5 bases and J by 3 bases, with 14 bases between them. This CDR3 is CASSPRGGIYEQYF. The CDR3 nucleotides are TGTGCCAGCAGCCCGAGGGGGGGTATCTACGAGCAGTACTTC. Full variable domain (remainder filled in from reference TRBV7-2 and TRBJ2-7): GAGVSQSPSNKVTEKGKDVELRCDPISGHTALYWYRQSLGQGLEFLIYFQGNSAPDKSGLPSDRFSAERTGGSVSTLTIQRTQQEDSAVYLCASSPRGGIYEQYFGPGTRLTVT.

In nucleotides, the CDR3 is TGTGCCAGTAGGCTCCCCGACAGGTTAGGTCTCACCATATATTTT. This sequence encodes CASRLPDRLGLTIYF. V usage is TRBV19 and J usage is TRBJ1-3; D is possibly TRBD1 (6 bases). CDR1 and CDR2 (germline): LNHDA, SQIVND (reference sequence). V was clipped by 6 bases and J by 9 bases, with 21 bases between them. The CDR3 length is 15 residues.

This chain links TRBV7-9 with TRBJ2-3; D is possibly TRBD2 (6 bases). This CDR3 region has 16 residues. V gave up 5 bases and J gave up 5 bases, with 20 bases separating them. Germline V CDR1 and CDR2: SEHNR, FQNEAQ (reference sequence). This chain's CDR3 is CASSQKRTEEGDTQYF. CDR3 DNA sequence: TGTGCCAGCAGCCAAAAAAGGACTGAGGAGGGAGATACGCAGTATTTT.

The chain combines TRBV18 with TRBJ2-5; a possible D gene is TRBD2 (5 bases). Germline CDR1 and CDR2: KGHSH and LQKENI. The CDR3 runs 13 residues. Between the trimmed V and J ends, which lost 3 bases and 2 bases, there was a span of 7 bases. In nucleotides, the CDR3 is TGTGCCAGCTCACCCGGGGTTCAAGAGACCCAGTACTTC. It yields the protein CASSPGVQETQYF.

This clone showed up just a few times. The chain joins TRBV19 to TRBJ1-5, with D possibly matching TRBD1 (5 bases). CDR1 LNHDA and CDR2 SQIVND come from the germline V gene (reference sequence). Between the trimmed V and J ends, which lost 2 bases and 1 base, there was a span of 9 bases. The CDR3 consists of 15 residues. The CDR3 nucleotides read TGTGCCAGTAGTATAAGGGGTATGAGCAATCAGCCCCAGCATTTT. This translates into CASSIRGMSNQPQHF.

The DNA of the CDR3 is TGTGCCAGCAGCCGGAGTGGTTACGAGCAGTACTTC. The encoded protein is CASSRSGYEQYF. The chain employs TRBV11-3 and TRBJ2-7; D gene uncertain. Germline-derived CDR1 and CDR2 are SGHNT and YENEEA. The CDR3 extends over 12 amino acids. The V end was cut by 5 bases, the J end by 4 bases, with 9 bases between.

A word on this clone: Other DNA variants within this sample encode the same CDR3. The V and J genes are TRBV4-1 and TRBJ2-1; no definite D call. V was cut by 4 bases and J by 2 bases, with 6 bases left in between. The CDR3 covers 13 residues. CDR1 is MGHRA, CDR2 YSYEKL, per germline. As DNA, the CDR3 is TGCGCCAGCAGCCCAGCCCCCTACAATGAGCAGTTCTTC. Translated, it gives CASSPAPYNEQFF.

This chain joins TRBV18 and TRBJ2-1, with 12 nucleotides matching TRBD2. The CDR3 runs to 15 residues. V lost 5 bases and J lost 5; bases outside the gene matches: 4. The germline CDR1 and CDR2 sequences are KGHSH and LQKENI. The CDR3 loop is CASSYSSGGDNEQFF. DNA of the CDR3: TGTGCCAGCTCATATTCTAGCGGGGGGGACAATGAGCAGTTCTTC.

This clone came up a few times. The genes are TRBV27 and TRBJ1-5, with TRBD1 matching over 7 bases. The trim removed 5 bases at V and 4 bases at J, leaving 5 bases unmatched. Per germline, CDR1 MNHEY and CDR2 SMNVEV (reference sequence). The CDR3 spans 14 residues. The CDR3 loop is CASSPGTENQPQHF. In DNA, the CDR3 is TGTGCCAGCAGTCCCGGGACAGAGAATCAGCCCCAGCATTTT.

V gene TRBV7-9 combines with J gene TRBJ2-1; no clear D gene. V lost 8 bases and J 0 bases, leaving 5 bases between the germline ends. CDR1 is SEHNR, CDR2 FQNEAQ, per germline (reference sequence). The CDR3 covers 12 residues. The CDR3 DNA follows: TGTGCCAGCGGTAGCTCCTACAATGAGCAGTTCTTC. Its translation: CASGSSYNEQFF.

In this sample, this clone turned up once. The rearrangement joins TRBV6-6 to TRBJ1-5; D ambiguous. CDR3 length: 15 residues. V gave up 2 bases and J gave up 1 base, with 9 bases separating them. CDR1 and CDR2 from the germline V gene are MNHNY and SVGAGI (reference sequence). The CDR3 DNA sequence: TGTGCCAGCAGTTACAGGGCCACAAGCAATCAGCCCCAGCATTTT. Its protein product is CASSYRATSNQPQHF.

This chain uses TRBV5-1 with TRBJ2-5; possibly TRBD1 or TRBD2 for D (5 bases each). With 4 bases removed from V and 7 bases from J, the gap between germline ends came to 20 bases. The CDR3 has 15 amino acids. Germline CDR1 SGHRS, CDR2 YFSETQ. CDR3 protein: CASSTSGTDQMTQYF. The CDR3 region has the DNA TGCGCCAGCAGCACATCCGGGACGGACCAGATGACCCAGTACTTC.

The chain carries TRBV19 and TRBJ1-1; 7 positions agree with TRBD1. The CDR3 extends over 14 amino acids. The V gene's germline CDR1 is LNHDA and CDR2 SQIVND (reference sequence). V was clipped by 2 bases and J by 1 base; unmatched bases: 1. This chain's CDR3 is CASSIWTGNTEAFF. CDR3 nucleotides: TGTGCCAGTAGTATATGGACAGGGAACACTGAAGCTTTCTTT.

The CDR3 DNA reads as TGTGCCAGCAGCTCGCCCCTCGGACAGCAAGAGACCCAGTACTTC. Translated: CASSSPLGQQETQYF. The chain has TRBV11-2 and TRBJ2-5; D is possibly TRBD1 (6 bases). V was shortened by 4 bases and J by 2 bases, with 14 bases between the two germline ends. This CDR3 spans 15 amino acids. Germline lookup yields CDR1 SGHAT and CDR2 FQNNGV.

The chain joins TRBV19 to TRBJ2-3; D gene uncertain. Trimming removed 4 bases from V and 2 bases from J, with 10 bases in between. The CDR3 covers 14 residues. Germline V gene sequence: CDR1 LNHDA, CDR2 SQIVND (reference sequence). CDR3 loop: CASSKTAITDTQYF. The CDR3 coding sequence is TGTGCCAGTAGTAAGACGGCGATCACAGATACGCAGTATTTT.

V and J are TRBV2 and TRBJ1-1; possible D gene TRBD1, 5 bases. Trimming pared 1 base from V and 1 base from J, leaving 7 bases between. The length of the CDR3 is 14 residues. The V gene's germline CDR1 is SNHLY and CDR2 FYNNEI. The CDR3 spells CASSEGGTNTEAFF. DNA for the CDR3: TGTGCCAGCAGTGAAGGGGGGACGAACACTGAAGCTTTCTTT.

This sequence joins TRBV5-1 and TRBJ2-7, with D perhaps assigned TRBD1 or TRBD2 (5 bases each). V was clipped by 5 bases and J by 2 bases, with 14 bases between them. The CDR3 covers 14 residues. Germline CDR1 reads SGHRS; CDR2 reads YFSETQ. The CDR3 region has the DNA TGCGCCAGCAGTTCAGACAGCGGTACCTACGAGCAGTACTTC. Translating gives CASSSDSGTYEQYF.

This rearrangement joins TRBV5-1 to TRBJ1-1; D is ambiguous. This CDR3 spans 16 amino acids. CDR1 is SGHRS and CDR2 is YFSETQ in the germline V gene. V shed 0 bases and J shed 2 bases, with 14 bases lying between them. The CDR3 DNA reads TGCGCCAGCAGCTTGGCCCCGGGAGCCCGAAACACTGAAGCTTTCTTT. It is translated as CASSLAPGARNTEAFF.

This clone was counted a few times. This chain connects TRBV6-5 to TRBJ2-7; 11 bases match TRBD2. This CDR3 has 14 residues. Germline trimming cut 6 bases from V and 2 bases from J; bases unmatched to any gene: 3. Looked up from germline, CDR1 is MNHEY and CDR2 is SVGAGI. The DNA for the CDR3 is TGTGCCAGCAGCCCACTAGCGGGGGCCTACGAGCAGTACTTC. Translated: CASSPLAGAYEQYF.